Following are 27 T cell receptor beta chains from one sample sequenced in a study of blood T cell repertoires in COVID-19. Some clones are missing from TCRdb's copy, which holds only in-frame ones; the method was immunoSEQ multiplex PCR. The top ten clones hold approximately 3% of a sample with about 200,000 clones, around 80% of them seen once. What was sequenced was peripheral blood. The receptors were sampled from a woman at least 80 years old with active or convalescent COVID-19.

The CDR3 loop is CASSVLAGNEQFF. The CDR3, as DNA: TGTGCCAGCAGTGTGCTAGCTGGGAATGAGCAGTTCTTC. J is TRBJ2-1 and V is TRBV2; possible D gene TRBD2, 5 bases. CDR1 and CDR2 from the germline V gene are SNHLY and FYNNEI. V was shortened by 4 bases and J by 7 bases, with 11 bases between the two germline ends. The CDR3 is 13 residues long.

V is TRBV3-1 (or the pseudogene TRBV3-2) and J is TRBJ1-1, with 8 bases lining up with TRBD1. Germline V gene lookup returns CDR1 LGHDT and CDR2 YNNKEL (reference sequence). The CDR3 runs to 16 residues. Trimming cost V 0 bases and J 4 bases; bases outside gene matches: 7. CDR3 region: CASSQDPGGSGTEAFF. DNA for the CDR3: TGTGCCAGCAGCCAAGATCCAGGGGGCTCGGGCACTGAAGCTTTCTTT.

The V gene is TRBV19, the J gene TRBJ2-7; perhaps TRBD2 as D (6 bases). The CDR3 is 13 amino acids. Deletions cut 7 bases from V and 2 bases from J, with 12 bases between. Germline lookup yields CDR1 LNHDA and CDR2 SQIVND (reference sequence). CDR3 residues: CASIGRETYEQYF. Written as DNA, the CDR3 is TGTGCCAGTATCGGACGGGAGACCTACGAGCAGTACTTC. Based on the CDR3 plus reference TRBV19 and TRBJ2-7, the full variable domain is DGGITQSPKYLFRKEGQNVTLSCEQNLNHDAMYWYRQDPGQGLRLIYYSQIVNDFQKGDIAEGYSVSREKKESFPLTVTSAQKNPTAFYLCASIGRETYEQYFGPGTRLTVT.

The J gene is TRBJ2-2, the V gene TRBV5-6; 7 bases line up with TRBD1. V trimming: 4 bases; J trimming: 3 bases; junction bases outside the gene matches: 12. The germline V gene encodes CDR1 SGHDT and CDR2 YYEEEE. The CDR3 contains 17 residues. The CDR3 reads CASSRRRTGGYTGELFF. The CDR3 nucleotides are TGTGCCAGCAGCCGACGGCGGACAGGCGGTTACACCGGGGAGCTGTTTTTT.

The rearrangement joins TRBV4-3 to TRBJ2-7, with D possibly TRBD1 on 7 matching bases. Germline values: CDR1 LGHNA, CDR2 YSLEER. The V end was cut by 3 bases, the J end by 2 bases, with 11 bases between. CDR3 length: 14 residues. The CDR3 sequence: CASSHAGGTYEQYF. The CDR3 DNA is TGCGCCAGCAGCCACGCAGGGGGGACCTACGAGCAGTACTTC.

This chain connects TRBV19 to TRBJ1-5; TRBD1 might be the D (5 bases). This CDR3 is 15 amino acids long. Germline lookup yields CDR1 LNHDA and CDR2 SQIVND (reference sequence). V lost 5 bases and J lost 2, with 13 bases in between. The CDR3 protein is CASSSGRAGNQPQHF. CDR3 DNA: TGTGCCAGTAGTTCAGGCAGGGCCGGCAATCAGCCCCAGCATTTT. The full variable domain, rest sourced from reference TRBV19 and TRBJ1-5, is DGGITQSPKYLFRKEGQNVTLSCEQNLNHDAMYWYRQDPGQGLRLIYYSQIVNDFQKGDIAEGYSVSREKKESFPLTVTSAQKNPTAFYLCASSSGRAGNQPQHFGDGTRLSIL.

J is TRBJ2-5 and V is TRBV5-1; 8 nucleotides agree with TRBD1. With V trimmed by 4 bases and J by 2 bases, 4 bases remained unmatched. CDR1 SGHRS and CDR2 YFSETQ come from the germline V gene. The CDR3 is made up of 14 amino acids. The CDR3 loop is CASSTRTGQETQYF. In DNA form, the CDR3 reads TGCGCCAGCAGCACTCGGACAGGGCAAGAGACCCAGTACTTC. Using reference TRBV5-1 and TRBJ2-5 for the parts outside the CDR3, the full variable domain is KAGVTQTPRYLIKTRGQQVTLSCSPISGHRSVSWYQQTPGQGLQFLFEYFSETQRNKGNFPGRFSGRQFSNSRSEMNVSTLELGDSALYLCASSTRTGQETQYFGPGTRLLVL.

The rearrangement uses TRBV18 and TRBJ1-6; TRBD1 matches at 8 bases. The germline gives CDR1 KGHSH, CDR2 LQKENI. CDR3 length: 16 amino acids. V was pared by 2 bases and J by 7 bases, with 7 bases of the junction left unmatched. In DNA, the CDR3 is TGTGCCAGCTCACCAACGACTCGGGACAGGAATTCACCCCTCCACTTT. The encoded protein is CASSPTTRDRNSPLHF.

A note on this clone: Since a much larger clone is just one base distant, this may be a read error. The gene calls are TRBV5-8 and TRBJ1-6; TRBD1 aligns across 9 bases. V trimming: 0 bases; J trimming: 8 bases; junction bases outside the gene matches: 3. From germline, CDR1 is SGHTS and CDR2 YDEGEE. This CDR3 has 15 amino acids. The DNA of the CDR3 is TGTGCCAGCAGCTTGGGGGACAGGGTTTATTCACCCCTCCACTTT. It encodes CASSLGDRVYSPLHF.

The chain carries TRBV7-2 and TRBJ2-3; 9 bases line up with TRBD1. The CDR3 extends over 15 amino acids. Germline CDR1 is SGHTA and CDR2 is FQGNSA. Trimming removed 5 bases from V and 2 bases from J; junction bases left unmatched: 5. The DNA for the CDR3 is TGTGCCAGCAGCCTAAGGGACAGGGCCACAGATACGCAGTATTTT. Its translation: CASSLRDRATDTQYF.

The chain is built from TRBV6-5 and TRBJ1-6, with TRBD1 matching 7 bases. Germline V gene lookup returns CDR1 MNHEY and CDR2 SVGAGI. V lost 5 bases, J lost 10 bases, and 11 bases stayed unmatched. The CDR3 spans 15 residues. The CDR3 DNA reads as TGTGCCAGCAGTCATCGACAGGGAGTAAGATCACCCCTCCACTTT. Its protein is CASSHRQGVRSPLHF.

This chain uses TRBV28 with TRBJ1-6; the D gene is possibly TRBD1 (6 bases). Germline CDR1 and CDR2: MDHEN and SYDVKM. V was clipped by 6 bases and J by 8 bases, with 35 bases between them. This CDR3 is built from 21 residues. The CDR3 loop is CASSLVLGFSSIRGGDSPLHF. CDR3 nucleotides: TGTGCCAGCAGCCTGGTCCTGGGGTTCTCTTCGATACGGGGGGGCGATTCACCCCTCCACTTT.

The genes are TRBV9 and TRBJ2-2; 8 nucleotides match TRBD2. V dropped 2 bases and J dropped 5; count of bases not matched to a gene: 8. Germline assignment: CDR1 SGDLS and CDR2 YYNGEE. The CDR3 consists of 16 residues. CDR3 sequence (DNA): TGTGCCAGCAGCGTCGGGGGGGCCTCAGTAACCGGGGAGCTGTTTTTT. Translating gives CASSVGGASVTGELFF.

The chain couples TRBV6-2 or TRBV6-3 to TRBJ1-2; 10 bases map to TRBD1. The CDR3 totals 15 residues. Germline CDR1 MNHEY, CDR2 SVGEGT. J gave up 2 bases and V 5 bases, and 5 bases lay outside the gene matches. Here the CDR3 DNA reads TGTGCCAGCAGTGCCCCGGGACAGGGGAACTATGGCTACACCTTC. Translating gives CASSAPGQGNYGYTF.

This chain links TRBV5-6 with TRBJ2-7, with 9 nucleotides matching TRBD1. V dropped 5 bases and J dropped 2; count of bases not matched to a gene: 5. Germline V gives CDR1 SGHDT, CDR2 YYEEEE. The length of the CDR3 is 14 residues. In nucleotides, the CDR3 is TGTGCCAGCAGTGCGGGACAGGGACCCTACGAGCAGTACTTC. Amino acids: CASSAGQGPYEQYF.

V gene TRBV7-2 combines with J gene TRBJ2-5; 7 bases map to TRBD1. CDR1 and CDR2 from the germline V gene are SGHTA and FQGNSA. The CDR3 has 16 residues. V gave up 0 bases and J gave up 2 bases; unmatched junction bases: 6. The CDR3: CASSLATGTVQETQYF. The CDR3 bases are TGTGCCAGCAGCTTAGCAACCGGGACAGTACAAGAGACCCAGTACTTC. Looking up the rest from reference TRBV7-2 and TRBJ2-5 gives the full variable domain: GAGVSQSPSNKVTEKGKDVELRCDPISGHTALYWYRQSLGQGLEFLIYFQGNSAPDKSGLPSDRFSAERTGGSVSTLTIQRTQQEDSAVYLCASSLATGTVQETQYFGPGTRLLVL.

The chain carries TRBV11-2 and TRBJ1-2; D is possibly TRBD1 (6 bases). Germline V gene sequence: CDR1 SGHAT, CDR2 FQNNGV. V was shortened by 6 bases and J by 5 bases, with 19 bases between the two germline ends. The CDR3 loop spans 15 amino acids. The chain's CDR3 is CASSSGTYLPYGYTF. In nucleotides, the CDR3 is TGTGCCAGCAGTTCAGGGACATACCTGCCTTATGGCTACACCTTC.

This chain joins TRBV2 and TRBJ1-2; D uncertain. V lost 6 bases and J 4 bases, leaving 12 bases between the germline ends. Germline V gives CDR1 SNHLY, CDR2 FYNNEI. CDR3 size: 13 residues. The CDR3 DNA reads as TGTGCCAGCAGAGATGACAAGCTCTATGGCTACACCTTC. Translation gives CASRDDKLYGYTF.

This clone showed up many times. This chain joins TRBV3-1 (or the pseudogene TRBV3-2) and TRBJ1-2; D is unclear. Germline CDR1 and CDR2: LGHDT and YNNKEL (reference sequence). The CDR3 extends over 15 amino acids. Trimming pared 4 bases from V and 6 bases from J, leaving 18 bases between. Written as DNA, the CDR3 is TGTGCCAGCAGCCCGGCGGGCCGCTACCTCCATGGCTACACCTTC. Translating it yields CASSPAGRYLHGYTF.

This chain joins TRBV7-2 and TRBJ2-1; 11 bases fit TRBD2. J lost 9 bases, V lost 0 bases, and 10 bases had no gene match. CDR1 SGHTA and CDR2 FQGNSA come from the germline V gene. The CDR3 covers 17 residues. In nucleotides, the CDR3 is TGTGCCAGCAGCTTAGCTAGCGGGGGGGCCGGGATTGGTGAGCAGTTCTTC. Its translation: CASSLASGGAGIGEQFF.

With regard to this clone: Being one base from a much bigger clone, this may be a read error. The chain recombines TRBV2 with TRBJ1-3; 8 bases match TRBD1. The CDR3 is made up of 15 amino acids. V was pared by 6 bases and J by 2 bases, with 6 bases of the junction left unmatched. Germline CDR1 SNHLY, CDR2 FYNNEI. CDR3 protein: CASSPSTGAGNTIYF. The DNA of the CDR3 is TGTGCCAGCAGCCCCTCGACAGGGGCTGGAAACACCATATATTTT.

The DNA for the CDR3 is TGTGCCAGCAGCCTCTATCAAAGCTCCTACAATGAGCAGTTCTTC. It is translated as CASSLYQSSYNEQFF. The chain is built from TRBV3-1 (or the pseudogene TRBV3-2) and TRBJ2-1; no definite D call. CDR3 length equals 15 residues. Germline CDR1 LGHDT, CDR2 YNNKEL (reference sequence). Deletions cut 4 bases from V and 0 bases from J, with 10 bases between.

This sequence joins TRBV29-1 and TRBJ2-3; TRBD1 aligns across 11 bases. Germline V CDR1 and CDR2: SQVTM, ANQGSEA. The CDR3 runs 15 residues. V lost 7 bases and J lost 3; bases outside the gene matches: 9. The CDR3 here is CSGRRGTGGTDTQYF. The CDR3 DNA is TGCAGCGGGAGACGCGGGACAGGGGGAACAGATACGCAGTATTTT.

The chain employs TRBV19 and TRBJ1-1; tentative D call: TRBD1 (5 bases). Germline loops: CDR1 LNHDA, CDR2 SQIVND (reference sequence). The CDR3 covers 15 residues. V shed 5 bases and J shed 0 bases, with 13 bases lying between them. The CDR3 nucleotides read TGTGCCAGTAGTCATCAGGGCCCGATGAACACTGAAGCTTTCTTT. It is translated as CASSHQGPMNTEAFF.

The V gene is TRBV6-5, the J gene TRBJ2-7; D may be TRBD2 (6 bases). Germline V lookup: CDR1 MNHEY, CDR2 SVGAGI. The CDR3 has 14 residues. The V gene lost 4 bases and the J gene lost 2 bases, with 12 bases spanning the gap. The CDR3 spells CASSSAGRTYEQYF. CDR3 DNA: TGTGCCAGCAGTTCGGCGGGGCGTACCTACGAGCAGTACTTC.

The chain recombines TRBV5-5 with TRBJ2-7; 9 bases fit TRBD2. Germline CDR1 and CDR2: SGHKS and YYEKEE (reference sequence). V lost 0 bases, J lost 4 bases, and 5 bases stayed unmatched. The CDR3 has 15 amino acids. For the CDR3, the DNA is TGTGCCAGCAGCTTGGGGGGACTAGCCATGTACGAGCAGTACTTC. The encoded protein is CASSLGGLAMYEQYF. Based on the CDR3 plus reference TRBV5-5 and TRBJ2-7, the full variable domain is DAGVTQSPTHLIKTRGQQVTLRCSPISGHKSVSWYQQVLGQGPQFIFQYYEKEERGRGNFPDRFSARQFPNYSSELNVNALLLGDSALYLCASSLGGLAMYEQYFGPGTRLTVT.

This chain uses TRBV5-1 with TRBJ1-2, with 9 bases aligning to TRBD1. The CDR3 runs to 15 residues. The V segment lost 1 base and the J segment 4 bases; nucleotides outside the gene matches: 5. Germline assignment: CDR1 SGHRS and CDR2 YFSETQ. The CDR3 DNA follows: TGCGCCAGCAGCTTGTATGACAGGGGGACCTATGGCTACACCTTC. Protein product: CASSLYDRGTYGYTF. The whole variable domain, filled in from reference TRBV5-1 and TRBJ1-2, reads KAGVTQTPRYLIKTRGQQVTLSCSPISGHRSVSWYQQTPGQGLQFLFEYFSETQRNKGNFPGRFSGRQFSNSRSEMNVSTLELGDSALYLCASSLYDRGTYGYTFGSGTRLTVV.